What follows describes a single T cell receptor beta chain. Its antigen specificity is not known. One base away there is no much larger clone; base qualities are not given. The data derive from a study of blood T cell repertoires in COVID-19 (TCRdb year 2020). Turning to the overall study: The collaborator samples originated in the United States, Italy and Spain and spanned the acute and convalescent phases of COVID-19. The prospective study material was composed of cDNA or gDNA derived from T cells, B-cell-depleted T cells, or PBMCs. Deeply sampled blood TCRbeta repertoires from subjects exposed to, actively infected with, or recovered from COVID-19 were included in the dataset. The repertoires were made available in a free public database intended to serve as a resource for research on the immune response to SARS-CoV-2. Samples came from the ongoing ImmuneRACE study (first 160 participants) plus 1,254 subjects from 6 global collaborators. The sample metadata nearly always contained a de-identified subject ID, COVID-19 status, age in years and sex. HLA class I and class II types, where available, came from metadata supplied by the sample provider rather than from assay-based typing.

Whole blood was collected in K2EDTA tubes by collaborating institutions according to the institutions' own protocols. For TCRbeta analysis, collaborator samples were shipped as frozen whole blood, as isolated PBMCs, or as DNA extracted from either sample type. Points the paper makes about the study in general: The amount of clinical and demographic metadata varied by source and participant and was provided uncurated.

The immunoSEQ Assay, a bias-controlled multiplex PCR, was used to amplify TCRbeta CDR3 regions from genomic DNA. As for how the authors treated the data: Nucleated cell counts per sample were estimated from amplification of reference gene primers within the assay. To quantify the absolute abundance of each unique TCRbeta CDR3 rearrangement, sequence reads were collapsed and filtered. For each sample, productive Simpson clonality was calculated by taking the square root of Simpson's diversity index across productive rearrangements. Drawn from immuneACCESS, this table holds only the in-frame rearrangements with V and J called that TCRdb kept. Clones are partly lost; checked studies trace under half to an unresolved V gene and leave the rest unexplained. For V, J and clone size, that table is used; D and trimming come from the DNA. A total of 28,000 or so clones appear in this sample, about nine tenths of them only once. 7.5% to 8% of the sample comes from the top ten.

Relative to germline, V is missing 0 bases and J is missing 5 bases, with 4 bases of the junction outside any gene match. The CDR3 measures 15 amino acids from cysteine to phenylalanine. Just the 45-base CDR3 DNA is kept, in frame starting at base 1. As encoded in the germline V gene (reference sequence), CDR1 is SGHNT while CDR2 is YYREEE. The sequencing sample was made of peripheral blood. The sequence was obtained from a human donor in a cohort sampled during active COVID-19. This sequence uses TRBV5-4 and TRBJ2-2; TRBD2 aligns with 7 central bases. The CDR3 has the sequence CASSLEWGGTGELFF. The DNA sequence follows: TGTGCCAGCAGCTTGGAATGGGGGGGAACCGGGGAGCTGTTTTTT.